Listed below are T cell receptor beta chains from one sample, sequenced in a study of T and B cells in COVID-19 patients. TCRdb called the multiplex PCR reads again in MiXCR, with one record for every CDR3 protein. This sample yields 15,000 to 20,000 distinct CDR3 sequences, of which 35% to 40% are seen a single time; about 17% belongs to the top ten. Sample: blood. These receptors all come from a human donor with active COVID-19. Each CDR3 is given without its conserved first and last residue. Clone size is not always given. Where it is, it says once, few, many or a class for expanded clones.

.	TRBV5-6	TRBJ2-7	ASSYGALAGGFYEQY
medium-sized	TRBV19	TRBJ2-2	ASSPRTAENTGELF
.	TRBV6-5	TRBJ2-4	ASSYSRDRVAKNIQY
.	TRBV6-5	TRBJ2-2	ASSQGLAVDTGELF
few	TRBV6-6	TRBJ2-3	ASSYGGRGGTDTQY
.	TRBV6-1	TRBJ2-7	ASSAYGTGPGTYEQY
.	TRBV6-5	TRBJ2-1	ASSYTRGASYNEQF
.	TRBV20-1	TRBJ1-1	SASTDRNTEAF
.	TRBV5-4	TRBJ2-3	ASSPDRFTSTDTQY
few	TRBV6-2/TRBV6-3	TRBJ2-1	ASSYSKEVLSNYNEQF
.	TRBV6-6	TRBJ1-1	ASRETGMNTEAF
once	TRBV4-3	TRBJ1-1	ASSQAGTGHNTEAF
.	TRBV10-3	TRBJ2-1	AISGLAGEFGNEQF
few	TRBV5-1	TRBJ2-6	ASSLELLDVLT
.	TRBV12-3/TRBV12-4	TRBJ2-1	ASSFERGVDNEQF
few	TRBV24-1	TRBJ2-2	ATSAPSSGGYTGELF
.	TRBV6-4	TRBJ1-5	ASSEGTTGNQPQH
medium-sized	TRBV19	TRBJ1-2	ASMTSSRYYGYT
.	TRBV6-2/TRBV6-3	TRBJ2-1	ASSLAAGNYNEQF
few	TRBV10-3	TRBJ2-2	AISRDRNTGELF